This TCR beta chain was captured by sequencing in a study of blood T cell repertoires in COVID-19. Turning to the study itself: Samples of COVID-19 (acute and convalescent) were obtained from the United States, Italy and Spain.

The length of the CDR3 is 15 residues. Trimming cost V 3 bases and J 5 bases, with 16 bases left between them. Germline V gives CDR1 LGHDT, CDR2 YNNKEL (reference sequence). The method was immunoSEQ multiplex PCR; TCRdb's version includes in-frame clones alone and lacks a portion of them. The repertoire includes 70,000 or so clones, about nine tenths of them detected once, and about a tenth sits in the top ten. The rearrangement uses TRBV3-1 (or the pseudogene TRBV3-2) and TRBJ2-5; D perhaps matches TRBD2 (6 bases). Sequenced sample: peripheral blood. This clonotype was obtained from a woman between 18 and 30 years old with acute or convalescent COVID-19. As DNA, the CDR3 is TGTGCCAGCAGCCAGGGGAGGACCTCGCGGGAGACCCAGTACTTC. Its protein is CASSQGRTSRETQYF.